This section outlines one TCR beta chain sequence together with its context. An end of the junction differs from the germline gene, which may be a read error. This CDR3 contains 13 residues. Germline CDR1 reads SSHAT; CDR2 reads FNYEAQ (reference sequence). Investigators merged groups given second doses at roughly 4 or roughly 12 weeks. The data were taken from a study of T cell responses to AZD1222 COVID-19 vaccine. Assay: immunoSEQ multiplex PCR; the TCRdb copy retains only in-frame clones and omits some. The data contain over 110,000 clones, almost 95% of them singletons. The sequencing here drew on peripheral blood, taken 28 days after the second AZD1222 dose. The chain recombines TRBV7-7 with TRBJ2-1; D is possibly TRBD2 (6 bases). The sequence was obtained from an adult who received the AZD1222 COVID-19 vaccine. The CDR3 reads CASSSRGSNEQFF. For the CDR3, the DNA is TGTGCTAGCAGCTCCCGGGGGTCCAATGAGCAGTTCTTC.